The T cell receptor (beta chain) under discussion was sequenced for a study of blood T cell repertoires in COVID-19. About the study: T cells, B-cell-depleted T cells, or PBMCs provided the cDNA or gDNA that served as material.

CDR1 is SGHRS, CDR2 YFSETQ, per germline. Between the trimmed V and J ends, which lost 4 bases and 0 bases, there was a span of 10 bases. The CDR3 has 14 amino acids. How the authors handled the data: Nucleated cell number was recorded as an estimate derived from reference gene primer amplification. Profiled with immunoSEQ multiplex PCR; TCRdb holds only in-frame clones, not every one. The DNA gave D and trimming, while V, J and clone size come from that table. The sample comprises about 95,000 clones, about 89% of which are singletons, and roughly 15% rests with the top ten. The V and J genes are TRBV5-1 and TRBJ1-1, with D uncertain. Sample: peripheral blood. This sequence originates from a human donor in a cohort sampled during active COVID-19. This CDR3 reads CASSLGRVNTEAFF. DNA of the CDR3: TGCGCCAGCAGCCTCGGTAGAGTGAACACTGAAGCTTTCTTT.